The clone carrying this T cell receptor beta chain was counted once. The sample is drawn from a study of blood T cell repertoires in COVID-19. Study summary: The cDNA or gDNA used as material had been derived from T cells, B-cell-depleted T cells, or PBMCs.

Per the germline V gene, CDR1 is SGHTA and CDR2 is FQGNSA. This CDR3 is 14 amino acids long. V gave up 4 bases and J gave up 5 bases; unmatched junction bases: 3. In the original processing: Cell counts per sample came from amplifying reference gene primers. The protocol was immunoSEQ multiplex PCR, while the TCRdb copy is restricted to in-frame clones and leaves out a portion. V, J and clone size derive from that table, while D and trimming were established from the DNA sequence. Among approximately 240,000 clones listed, 75% to 90% were seen once. This receptor was identified in a woman between 25 and 40 years old with acute COVID-19. The specimen sequenced was PBMCs or T cells enriched from blood (not recorded which). V gene TRBV7-2 combines with J gene TRBJ1-4; 8 bases are a match to TRBD1. This CDR3 is CASSSDRGNEKLFF. CDR3 DNA sequence: TGTGCCAGCAGCTCCGACAGGGGCAATGAAAAACTGTTTTTT.